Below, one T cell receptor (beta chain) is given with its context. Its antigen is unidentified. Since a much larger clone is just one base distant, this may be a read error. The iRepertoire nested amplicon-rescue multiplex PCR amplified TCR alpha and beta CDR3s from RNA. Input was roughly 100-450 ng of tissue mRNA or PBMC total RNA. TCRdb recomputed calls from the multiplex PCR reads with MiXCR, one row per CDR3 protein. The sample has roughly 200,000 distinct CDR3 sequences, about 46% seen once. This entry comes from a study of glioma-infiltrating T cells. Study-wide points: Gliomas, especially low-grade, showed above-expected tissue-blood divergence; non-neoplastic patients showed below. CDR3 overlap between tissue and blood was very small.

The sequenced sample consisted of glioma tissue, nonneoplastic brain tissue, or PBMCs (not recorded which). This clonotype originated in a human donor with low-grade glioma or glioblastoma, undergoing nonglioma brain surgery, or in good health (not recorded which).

The CDR3 loop is CASSSARRDRVYEQYF. The CDR3 region has the DNA TGTGCCAGCAGTTCCGCTCGCCGGGACAGGGTTTACGAGCAGTACTTC. V usage is TRBV28 and J usage is TRBJ2-7; 9 nucleotides line up with TRBD1. This CDR3 region has 16 residues. After removal of 4 bases from V and 4 bases from J, the junction contained 11 bases not matched to a gene. Germline V gives CDR1 MDHEN, CDR2 SYDVKM.